The entry below gives a single T cell receptor beta chain sequence along with its context. Its antigen is unidentified. The donor population consisted of healthy HIV-negative adults with no recent acute infections or vaccinations. This sample is part of a study of shared clonotypes between healthy human individuals. Findings of the study overall: Non-shared clonotypes displayed generation probabilities falling below those of clonotypes present in all four donors.

TCRdb keeps only in-frame clones here, not all; method: immunoSEQ multiplex PCR. The sample includes 110,000 or so clones, approximately 70% seen only once; the top ten take approximately 23%. The receptor's source is a woman in her twenties or thirties in good health. Sequencing input: memory CD8+ T cells sorted from blood. The subset is: CD45RO+ cells pooled with CCR7-negative TemRA cells.

CDR3: CASSSNLLSSYNEQFF. For the CDR3, the DNA is TGTGCCAGCAGTTCTAATTTGCTGAGCTCCTACAATGAGCAGTTCTTC. This rearrangement joins TRBV6-5 to TRBJ2-1; unclear D gene. This CDR3 region has 16 residues. The V end lost 4 bases, the J end lost 0 bases, and 13 bases lay between the germline ends. Germline lookup yields CDR1 MNHEY and CDR2 SVGAGI.